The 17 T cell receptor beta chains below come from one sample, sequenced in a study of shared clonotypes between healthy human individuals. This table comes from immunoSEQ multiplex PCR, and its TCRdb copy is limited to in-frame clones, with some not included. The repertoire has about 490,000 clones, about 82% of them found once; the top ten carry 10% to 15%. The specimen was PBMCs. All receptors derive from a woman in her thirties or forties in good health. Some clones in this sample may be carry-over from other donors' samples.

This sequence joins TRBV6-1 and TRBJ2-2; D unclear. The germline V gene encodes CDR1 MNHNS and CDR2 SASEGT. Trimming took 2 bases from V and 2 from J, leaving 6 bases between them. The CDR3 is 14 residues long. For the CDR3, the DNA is TGTGCCAGCAGTGAAAACCACAACACCGGGGAGCTGTTTTTT. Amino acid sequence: CASSENHNTGELFF.

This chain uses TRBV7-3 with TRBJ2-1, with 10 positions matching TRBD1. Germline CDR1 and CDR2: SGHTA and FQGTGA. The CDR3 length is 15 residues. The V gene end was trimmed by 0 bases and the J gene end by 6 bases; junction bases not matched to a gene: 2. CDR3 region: CASSLTTGGSNEQFF. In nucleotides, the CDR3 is TGTGCCAGCAGCTTAACGACAGGGGGCTCCAATGAGCAGTTCTTC.

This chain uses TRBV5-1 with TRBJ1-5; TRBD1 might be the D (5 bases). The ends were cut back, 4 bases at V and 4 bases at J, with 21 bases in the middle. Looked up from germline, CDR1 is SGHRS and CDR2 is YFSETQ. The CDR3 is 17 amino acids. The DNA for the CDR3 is TGCGCCAGCAGCCCAGAACCAATTCTTGGGGGGAATCAGCCCCAGCATTTT. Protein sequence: CASSPEPILGGNQPQHF. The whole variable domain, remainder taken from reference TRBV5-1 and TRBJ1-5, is KAGVTQTPRYLIKTRGQQVTLSCSPISGHRSVSWYQQTPGQGLQFLFEYFSETQRNKGNFPGRFSGRQFSNSRSEMNVSTLELGDSALYLCASSPEPILGGNQPQHFGDGTRLSIL.

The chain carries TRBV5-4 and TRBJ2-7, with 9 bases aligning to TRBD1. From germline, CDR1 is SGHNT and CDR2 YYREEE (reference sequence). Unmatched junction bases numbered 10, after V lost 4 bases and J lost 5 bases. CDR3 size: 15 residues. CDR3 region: CASSRGRDRDHEQYF. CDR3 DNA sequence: TGTGCCAGCAGCCGAGGCCGGGACAGGGACCACGAGCAGTACTTC.

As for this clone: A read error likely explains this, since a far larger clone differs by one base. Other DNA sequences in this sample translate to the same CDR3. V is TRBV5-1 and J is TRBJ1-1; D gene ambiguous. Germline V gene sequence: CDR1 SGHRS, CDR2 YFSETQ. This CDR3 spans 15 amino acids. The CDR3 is CASSWAVDGLSEALF. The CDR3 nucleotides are TGCGCCAGCAGCTGGGCGGTTGACGGCCTGTCTGAAGCTCTCTTT.

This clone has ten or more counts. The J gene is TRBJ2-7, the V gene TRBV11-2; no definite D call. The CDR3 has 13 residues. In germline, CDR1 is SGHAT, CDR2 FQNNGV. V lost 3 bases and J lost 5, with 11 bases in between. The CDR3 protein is CASSFSFSHEQYF. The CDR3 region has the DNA TGTGCCAGCAGCTTTTCGTTTTCCCACGAGCAGTACTTC.

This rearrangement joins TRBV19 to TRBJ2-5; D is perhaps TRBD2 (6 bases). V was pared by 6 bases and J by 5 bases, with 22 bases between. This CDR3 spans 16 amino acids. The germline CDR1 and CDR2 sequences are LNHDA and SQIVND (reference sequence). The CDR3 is CASSRTFGPGGETQYF. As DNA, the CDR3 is TGTGCCAGTAGCCGGACGTTTGGGCCCGGAGGGGAGACCCAGTACTTC.

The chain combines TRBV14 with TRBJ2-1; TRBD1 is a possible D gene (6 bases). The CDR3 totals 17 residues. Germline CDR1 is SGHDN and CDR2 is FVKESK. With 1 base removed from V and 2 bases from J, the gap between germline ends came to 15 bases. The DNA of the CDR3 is TGTGCCAGCAGCCAAGGGGGGCCACGGGGCGCCTACAATGAGCAGTTCTTC. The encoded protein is CASSQGGPRGAYNEQFF.

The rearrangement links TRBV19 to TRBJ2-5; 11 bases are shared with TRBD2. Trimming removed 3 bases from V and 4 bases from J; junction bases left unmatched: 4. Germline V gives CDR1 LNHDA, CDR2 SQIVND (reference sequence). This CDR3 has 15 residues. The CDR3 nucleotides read TGTGCCAGTAGTATGGTAGCGGGAGGGCCAGAGACCCAGTACTTC. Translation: CASSMVAGGPETQYF.

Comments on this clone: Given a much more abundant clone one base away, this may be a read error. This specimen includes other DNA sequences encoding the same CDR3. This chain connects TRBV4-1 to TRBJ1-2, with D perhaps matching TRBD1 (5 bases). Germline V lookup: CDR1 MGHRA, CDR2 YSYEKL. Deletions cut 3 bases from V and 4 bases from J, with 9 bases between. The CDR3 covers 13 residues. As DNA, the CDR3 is TGCGCCAGCAGCCAGGAGGGGTTCTATGGCTACACCTTC. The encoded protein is CASSQEGFYGYTF.

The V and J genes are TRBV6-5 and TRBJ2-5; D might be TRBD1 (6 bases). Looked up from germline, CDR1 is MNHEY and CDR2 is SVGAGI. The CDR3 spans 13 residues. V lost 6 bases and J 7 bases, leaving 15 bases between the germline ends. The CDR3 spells CASRPDTGTTQYF. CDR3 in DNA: TGTGCCAGCAGACCGGACACAGGGACGACCCAGTACTTC.

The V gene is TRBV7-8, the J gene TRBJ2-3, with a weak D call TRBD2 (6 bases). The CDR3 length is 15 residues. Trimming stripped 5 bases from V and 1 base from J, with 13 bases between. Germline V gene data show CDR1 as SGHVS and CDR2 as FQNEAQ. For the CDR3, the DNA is TGTGCCAGCAGCCTCCTTCAGCGGGGCACAGATACGCAGTATTTT. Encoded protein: CASSLLQRGTDTQYF.

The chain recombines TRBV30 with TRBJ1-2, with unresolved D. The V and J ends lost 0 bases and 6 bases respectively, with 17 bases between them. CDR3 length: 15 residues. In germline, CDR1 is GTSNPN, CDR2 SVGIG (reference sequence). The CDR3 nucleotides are TGTGCCTGGAGTGTCGGTCTATGGGAGCTAAATGGCTACACCTTC. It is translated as CAWSVGLWELNGYTF.

This CDR3 reads CASSQTGLREQYF. DNA of the CDR3: TGCGCCAGCAGCCAGACAGGATTGAGGGAGCAGTACTTC. The gene calls are TRBV4-1 and TRBJ2-7, with a tentative D call TRBD1 (6 bases). CDR3 size: 13 residues. V lost 3 bases and J lost 7, with 13 bases in between. Germline V gives CDR1 MGHRA, CDR2 YSYEKL.

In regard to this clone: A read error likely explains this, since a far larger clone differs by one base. CDR3 coding DNA: TGCGCCAGCATCTTGGGCGGAATGAACACTGAAGCTTTCTTT. Protein product: CASILGGMNTEAFF. The V call is TRBV5-1, the J call TRBJ1-1; the D is unclear. CDR3 length: 14 residues. CDR1 and CDR2 (germline): SGHRS, YFSETQ.

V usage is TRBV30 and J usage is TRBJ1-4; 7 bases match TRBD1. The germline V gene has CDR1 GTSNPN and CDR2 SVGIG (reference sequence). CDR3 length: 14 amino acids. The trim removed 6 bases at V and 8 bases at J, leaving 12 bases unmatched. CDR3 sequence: CACHPTGPGEKLFF. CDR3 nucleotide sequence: TGTGCCTGCCACCCGACAGGGCCGGGCGAAAAACTGTTTTTT.

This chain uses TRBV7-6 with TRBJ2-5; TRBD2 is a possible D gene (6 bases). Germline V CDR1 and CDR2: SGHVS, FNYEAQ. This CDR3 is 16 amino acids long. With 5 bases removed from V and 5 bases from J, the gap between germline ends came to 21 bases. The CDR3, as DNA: TGTGCCAGCAGCCTGCTCGGAGGGCCGATATCGGAGACCCAGTACTTC. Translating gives CASSLLGGPISETQYF.